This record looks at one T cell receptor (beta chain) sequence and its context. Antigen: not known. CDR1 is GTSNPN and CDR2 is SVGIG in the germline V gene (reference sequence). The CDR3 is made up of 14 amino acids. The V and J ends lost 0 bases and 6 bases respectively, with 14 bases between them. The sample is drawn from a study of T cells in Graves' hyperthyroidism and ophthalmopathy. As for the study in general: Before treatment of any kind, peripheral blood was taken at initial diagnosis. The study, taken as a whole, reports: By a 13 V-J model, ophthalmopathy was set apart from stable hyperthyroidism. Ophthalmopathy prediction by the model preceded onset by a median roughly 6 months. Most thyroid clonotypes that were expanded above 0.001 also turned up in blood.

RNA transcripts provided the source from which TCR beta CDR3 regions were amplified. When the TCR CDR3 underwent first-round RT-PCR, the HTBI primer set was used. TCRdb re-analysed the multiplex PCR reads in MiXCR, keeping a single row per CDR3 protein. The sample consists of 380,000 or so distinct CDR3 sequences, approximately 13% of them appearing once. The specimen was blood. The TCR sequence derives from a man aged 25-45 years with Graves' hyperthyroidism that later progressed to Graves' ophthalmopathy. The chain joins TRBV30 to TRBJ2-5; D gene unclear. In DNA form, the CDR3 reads TGTGCCTGGAGTGTACCGACGGCTGTGAAGACCCAGTACTTC. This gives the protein CAWSVPTAVKTQYF.